This TCR beta chain was obtained from a study of blood T cell repertoires in COVID-19. Study background: From T cells, B-cell-depleted T cells, or PBMCs came the material, which was cDNA or gDNA.

Losses at the gene ends were 2 bases for V and 4 bases for J; bases not matched to a gene: 6. Germline-derived CDR1 and CDR2 are KGHSH and LQKENI. This CDR3 is 15 amino acids long. Methods used by the authors: Amplifying reference gene primers gave estimates of nucleated cell counts. Assay: immunoSEQ multiplex PCR; the TCRdb copy retains only in-frame clones and omits some. The V and J calls and clone size were taken over from that table, and D and trimming were inferred from the DNA. The table includes over 85,000 clones, 80% to 90% detected once. The rearrangement joins TRBV18 to TRBJ2-5; 8 positions agree with TRBD1. The receptor was derived from a human donor in a cohort sampled during active COVID-19. The sequenced sample was peripheral blood. The CDR3 sequence is CASSPRTGWGETQYF. Written as DNA, the CDR3 is TGTGCCAGCTCACCAAGGACAGGGTGGGGAGAGACCCAGTACTTC.